The 25 T cell receptor delta chains in this list originate from one sample, sequenced in a study of gamma-delta chains in newborns, infants, children. TCRdb reanalyzed the reads using CATT. The data contain under 3,500 delta-chain clones, 52% of them seen just once; the ten biggest clones take up 6.3%. Sequencing was done on a sample of blood. Receptors originate from a child who received the measles vaccine.

This clone is categorized as large (0.1 to 1%). The chain has TRDV2 and TRDJ3; TRDD3 matches 8 bases. CDR1 and CDR2 from the germline V gene are GEAIGNYY and EKD. CDR3 size: 18 residues. The J segment lost 1 base and the V segment lost 1 base, leaving 5 bases of the junction unmatched. Here the CDR3 reads CACDTAGYASWDTRQMFF. Written as DNA, the CDR3 is TGTGCCTGTGACACAGCGGGATACGCATCCTGGGACACCCGACAGATGTTTTTC.

To note about this clone: Being one base from a much bigger clone, this may be a read error. This chain uses TRDV2 with TRDJ1; maybe TRDD3 (6 bases). Germline V gene data show CDR1 as GEAIGNYY and CDR2 as EKD. The CDR3 is 18 residues long. The V end lost 0 bases, the J end lost 0 bases, and 19 bases lay between the germline ends. The CDR3 protein is CACDTVGRSAGDTDKLIF. The DNA of the CDR3 is TGTGCCTGTGACACCGTCGGCCGGAGTGCTGGGGACACCGATAAACTCATCTTT.

This clone has a single count. The V gene is TRDV2, the J gene TRDJ3, with D hard to call. Germline CDR1 GEAIGNYY, CDR2 EKD. V lost 0 bases to trimming and J lost 0 bases, with 11 bases between them. This CDR3 region has 18 residues. CDR3 region: CACDTVGVSSWDTRQMFF. CDR3 DNA sequence: TGTGCCTGTGACACCGTAGGGGTTAGCTCCTGGGACACCCGACAGATGTTTTTC.

By frequency in the sample, this clone is medium-sized. V gene TRDV2 combines with J gene TRDJ3, with 10 bases identical to TRDD3. V lost 0 bases, J lost 0 bases, and 1 base stayed unmatched. Germline V CDR1 and CDR2: GEAIGNYY, EKD. The CDR3 is 18 residues long. The CDR3 here is CACDTGGIRSWDTRQMFF. CDR3 nucleotide sequence: TGTGCCTGTGACACCGGGGGGATACGCTCCTGGGACACCCGACAGATGTTTTTC.

Remarks on this clone: A read error may explain this, as a much larger clone is one base away. The V and J genes are TRDV2 and TRDJ3; D is ambiguous. This CDR3 region has 21 residues. The germline V gene has CDR1 GEAIGNYY and CDR2 EKD. V was shortened by 5 bases and J by 0 bases, with 25 bases between the two germline ends. The CDR3 protein is CACVGLSGRVPSSWDTRQMFF. CDR3 bases: TGTGCCTGTGTGGGTCTTAGTGGTAGAGTACCAAGCTCCTGGGACACCCGACAGATGTTTTTC.

On this clone: A read error is likely here: a far larger clone is one base away. The chain carries TRDV2 and TRDJ3, with 7 bases fitting TRDD3. The germline V gene has CDR1 GEAIGNYY and CDR2 EKD. This CDR3 is 19 amino acids long. V gave up 0 bases and J gave up 0 bases; unmatched junction bases: 7. The CDR3 loop is CACDTVRDTTSWDTRQMFF. The CDR3 DNA sequence: TGTGCCTGTGACACCGTGAGGGATACTACCTCCTGGGACACCCGACAGATGTTTTTC.

This clone was counted only a few times. The chain has TRAV29/DV5 and TRDJ1, with 7 bases lining up with TRDD3. Germline V lookup: CDR1 NSMFDY, CDR2 ISSIKDK. This CDR3 is 18 amino acids long. The ends lost 0 bases at V and 0 bases at J; junction bases unmatched: 14. This chain's CDR3 is CAASGPSGGFPYTDKLIF. CDR3 DNA: TGTGCAGCAAGCGGTCCCTCGGGGGGATTTCCCTACACCGATAAACTCATCTTT. The full variable domain, in which reference TRAV29/DV5 and TRDJ1 provide the parts outside the CDR3, is DQQVKQNSPSLSVQEGRISILNCDYTNSMFDYFLWYKKYPAEGPTFLISISSIKDKNEDGRFTVFLNKSAKHLSLHIVPSQPGDSAVYFCAASGPSGGFPYTDKLIFGKGTRVTVEP.

About this clone itself: A much larger clone lies one base from this, so it may be a read error. Other DNA variants within this sample encode the same CDR3. This chain uses TRDV2 with TRDJ3; TRDD3 agrees at 8 bases. V dropped 1 base and J dropped 0; count of bases not matched to a gene: 10. This CDR3 comprises 20 residues. The V gene's germline CDR1 is GEAIGNYY and CDR2 EKD. CDR3 coding DNA: TGTGCCTGTGACACTGCTACTGGGGGTCCTAGCTCCTGGGACACCCGACAGATGTTTTTC. Protein product: CACDTATGGPSSWDTRQMFF.

This chain uses TRDV2 with TRDJ3; TRDD3 agrees at 12 bases. Germline V gene data show CDR1 as GEAIGNYY and CDR2 as EKD. The V and J ends lost 1 base and 0 bases, in that order; junction bases with no gene match: 6. The CDR3 is 20 amino acids. This chain's CDR3 is CACDTLLGDTSSWDTRQMFF. The CDR3 DNA follows: TGTGCCTGTGACACTCTTCTGGGGGATACGAGCTCCTGGGACACCCGACAGATGTTTTTC.

The count of this clone is one. This may be a read error: a much more frequent sequence differs by one nucleotide. This rearrangement joins TRDV1 to TRDJ1, with D maybe TRDD2 (5 bases). The CDR3 totals 19 residues. The germline CDR1 and CDR2 sequences are TSWWSYY and QGS. The CDR3 region is CALGEFPTTYGLYTVKLIF. CDR3 coding DNA: TGTGCTCTTGGGGAATTCCCTACTACATATGGTTTGTACACCGTTAAACTCATCTTT.

This clone was counted only a few times. CDR3 DNA sequence: TGTGCTCTTGGGGAAGGTTCTCCTCTGGGGATATGGGCCGATAAACTCATCTTT. Encoded protein: CALGEGSPLGIWADKLIF. V and J are TRDV1 and TRDJ1, with 7 nucleotides matching TRDD3. This CDR3 contains 18 residues. CDR1 and CDR2 (germline): TSWWSYY, QGS. Germline trimming cut 2 bases from V and 3 bases from J; bases unmatched to any gene: 15.

This clone rates as medium-sized. V is TRDV2 and J is TRDJ2, with 11 bases identical to TRDD3. V gave up 0 bases and J gave up 6 bases; unmatched junction bases: 5. The CDR3 loop spans 16 amino acids. Germline-derived CDR1 and CDR2 are GEAIGNYY and EKD. The CDR3 reads CACDTLGDTRAAQLFF. The CDR3 DNA is TGTGCCTGTGACACCTTGGGGGATACGCGGGCAGCACAACTCTTCTTT.

V usage is TRDV2 and J usage is TRDJ1; 8 positions agree with TRDD3. J gave up 0 bases and V 1 base, and 9 bases lay outside the gene matches. CDR1 is GEAIGNYY, CDR2 EKD, per germline. CDR3 length equals 17 residues. The CDR3: CACDTCWGTKYTDKLIF. As DNA, the CDR3 is TGTGCCTGTGACACATGCTGGGGGACTAAGTACACCGATAAACTCATCTTT.

Only a few counts were recorded for this clone. Other DNA sequences in the sample encode the same CDR3. The DNA for the CDR3 is TGTGCCTGTGACTTACTGGGGGATACACCCTACACCGATAAACTCATCTTT. Residues: CACDLLGDTPYTDKLIF. The gene calls are TRDV2 and TRDJ1, with 12 nucleotides matching TRDD3. The V segment lost 3 bases and the J segment 0 bases; nucleotides outside the gene matches: 7. The CDR3 is 17 amino acids. From germline, CDR1 is GEAIGNYY and CDR2 EKD.

This chain links TRDV2 with TRDJ3; 9 nucleotides align to TRDD3. The germline gives CDR1 GEAIGNYY, CDR2 EKD. The CDR3 runs to 26 residues. Unmatched junction bases numbered 34, after V lost 0 bases and J lost 8 bases. CDR3 amino acids: CACDTVSTLNGPTGLGETRNTRQMFF. CDR3 nucleotide sequence: TGTGCCTGTGACACCGTCTCCACACTAAACGGTCCTACGGGACTGGGGGAAACTCGAAACACCCGACAGATGTTTTTC.

About this clone itself: A much more abundant neighbour one base away suggests this may be a read error. This specimen includes other DNA sequences encoding the same CDR3. V usage is TRDV2 and J usage is TRDJ3, with TRDD3 matching over 9 bases. The CDR3 consists of 17 residues. Germline V gene lookup returns CDR1 GEAIGNYY and CDR2 EKD. The CDR3 bases are TGTGCCTGTGACAACTGGGGGAGCTCCTGGGACACCCGACAGATGTTCTTC. Amino acid sequence: CACDNWGSSWDTRQMFF.

The chain has TRDV1 and TRDJ1; TRDD3 matches 13 bases. The CDR3 has 21 residues. Germline CDR1 and CDR2: TSWWSYY and QGS. V shed 0 bases, J shed 1 base, and the junction held 14 bases outside the gene matches. CDR3 in DNA: TGTGCTCTTGGGGAACTAATGCCCTTAACTGGGGGATACGTGTTCACCGATAAACTCATCTTT. Its protein product is CALGELMPLTGGYVFTDKLIF.

This clone ranks as large. Written as DNA, the CDR3 is TGTGCCTGTGACACCTTACTGGGGGATAAACTCATCTTT. It yields the protein CACDTLLGDKLIF. The chain couples TRDV2 to TRDJ1; 7 nucleotides align to TRDD3. V was clipped by 0 bases and J by 5 bases; unmatched bases: 2. This CDR3 region has 13 residues. Germline V gene sequence: CDR1 GEAIGNYY, CDR2 EKD.

A note on this clone: This may come from a read error, since a much larger clone is one base off. Different DNA sequences within this sample yield the same CDR3. The chain is built from TRDV2 and TRDJ3; 12 positions match TRDD3. CDR1 and CDR2 from the germline V gene are GEAIGNYY and EKD. The CDR3 contains 21 residues. Here the CDR3 reads CACDTVLGDTPSSWDTRQMFF. In nucleotides, the CDR3 is TGTGCCTGTGACACCGTACTGGGGGATACCCCAAGCTCCTGGGACACCCGACAGATGTTCTTC.

Concerning this clone itself: A clone one base away is much larger, so this may be a read error. Other nucleotide sequences in the sample specify the same CDR3. The rearrangement links TRDV1 to TRDJ1, with 10 bases that match TRDD3. The CDR3 has 21 amino acids. CDR1 and CDR2 (germline): TSWWSYY, QGS. The CDR3 sequence is CALGELDSSYWGIPDTDKLIF. The CDR3 nucleotides read TGTGCTCTTGGGGAACTAGACTCCTCCTACTGGGGGATCCCGGACACCGATAAACTTATCTTT.

Turning to this clone: This may come from a read error, since a much larger clone is one base off. The chain joins TRDV2 to TRDJ2; a possible D gene is TRDD3 (6 bases). The germline V gene encodes CDR1 GEAIGNYY and CDR2 EKD. The CDR3 covers 18 residues. The CDR3 region is CARDTVEGDPSLTAQLFF. In nucleotides, the CDR3 is TGTGCCCGTGACACAGTAGAAGGGGATCCTTCTTTGACAGCACAACTCTTCTTT.

Only a few counts were recorded for this clone. The chain joins TRDV1 to TRDJ1; D might be TRDD2 (6 bases). This CDR3 spans 23 amino acids. With 2 bases removed from V and 2 bases from J, the gap between germline ends came to 36 bases. Per germline, CDR1 TSWWSYY and CDR2 QGS. The CDR3 nucleotides are TGTGCTCTTGGGGAATTCCGGGCCTTCCGTAAATTGCCCACGAAATTGTTGACCGATAAACTCATCTTT. Protein sequence: CALGEFRAFRKLPTKLLTDKLIF.

By share, this clone ranks as medium-sized. The chain links TRDV2 to TRDJ1, with D possibly TRDD3 on 5 matching bases. CDR3 size: 15 residues. Trimming pared 3 bases from V and 8 bases from J, leaving 21 bases between. Germline CDR1 reads GEAIGNYY; CDR2 reads EKD. CDR3 protein: CACDPVEYGTSKLIF. In DNA form, the CDR3 reads TGTGCCTGTGACCCAGTCGAATACGGGACGTCAAAACTCATCTTT.

Details on this clone: A much larger clonotype is one base distant, so this may be a read error. This rearrangement joins TRDV2 to TRDJ1; 9 bases fit TRDD3. CDR3 length: 19 residues. Germline V gene lookup returns CDR1 GEAIGNYY and CDR2 EKD. CDR3: CACDRLHTGGHLYTNKLIF. CDR3 bases: TGTGCCTGTGACCGCCTCCATACTGGGGGACACCTTTACACCAATAAACTCATCTTT.

As concerns this clone: With a much larger clone just one base away, this may be a read error. In the same sample, other DNA sequences code for this CDR3. V is TRDV2 and J is TRDJ3; TRDD3 matches at 10 bases. Germline CDR1 reads GEAIGNYY; CDR2 reads EKD. The CDR3 is 17 amino acids. The V gene end was trimmed by 0 bases and the J gene end by 4 bases; junction bases not matched to a gene: 2. CDR3 coding DNA: TGTGCCTGTGACACCGCTGGGGGATATTGGGACACCCGACAGATGTTTTTC. Translated, it gives CACDTAGGYWDTRQMFF.